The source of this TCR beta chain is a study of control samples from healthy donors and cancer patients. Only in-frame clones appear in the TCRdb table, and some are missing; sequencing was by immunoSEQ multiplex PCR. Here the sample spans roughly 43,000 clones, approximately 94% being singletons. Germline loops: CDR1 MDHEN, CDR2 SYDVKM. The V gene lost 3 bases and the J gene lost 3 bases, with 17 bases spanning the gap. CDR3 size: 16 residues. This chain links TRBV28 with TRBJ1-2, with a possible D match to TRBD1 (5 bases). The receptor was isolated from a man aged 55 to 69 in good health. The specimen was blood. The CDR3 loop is CASSFFRQRGDYGYTF. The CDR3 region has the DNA TGTGCCAGCAGTTTCTTTAGACAGCGCGGGGACTATGGCTACACCTTC.